A selection of T cell receptor beta chains follows, all from one sample in a study of T cell responses to AZD1222 COVID-19 vaccine. TCRdb's table, derived via immunoSEQ multiplex PCR, lists solely in-frame clones and lacks some. The table records 87,000 or so clones, about 89% of them present only once. Material: peripheral blood, obtained on day 0 of AZD1222 vaccination. The receptor set was obtained from an adult in good health. Each CDR3 is given with its conserved first and last residue. Each record gives: clone size, J gene, V gene, CDR3 protein. Some rows have no size entry. The others give once, few or many, or a class for an expanded clone.

clone size: .; J gene: TRBJ1-1; V gene: TRBV19; CDR3 protein: CASSIGPNTEAFF
clone size: .; J gene: TRBJ2-2; V gene: TRBV12-5; CDR3 protein: CASGSGRNTGELFF
clone size: .; J gene: TRBJ2-7; V gene: TRBV6-2/TRBV6-3; CDR3 protein: CASSRSSGRGSYEQYF
clone size: once; J gene: TRBJ2-3; V gene: TRBV10-3; CDR3 protein: CAIRVAGGPNTQYF
clone size: .; J gene: TRBJ1-1; V gene: TRBV6-5; CDR3 protein: CASILPGTARLEAFF
clone size: .; J gene: TRBJ2-1; V gene: TRBV23-1; CDR3 protein: CASSHPGILPHEQFF
clone size: once; J gene: TRBJ1-3; V gene: TRBV6-1; CDR3 protein: CASREAGNTIYF
clone size: .; J gene: TRBJ2-4; V gene: TRBV19; CDR3 protein: CASGRGAENIQYF
clone size: .; J gene: TRBJ1-2; V gene: TRBV5-6; CDR3 protein: CASSQRTGGYTF
clone size: .; J gene: TRBJ1-5; V gene: TRBV28; CDR3 protein: CASNVGLTYQPQHF
clone size: .; J gene: TRBJ2-7; V gene: TRBV5-4; CDR3 protein: CASSLGAASGHYEQYF
clone size: .; J gene: TRBJ1-2; V gene: TRBV23-1; CDR3 protein: CASSQCEGVRGYTF
clone size: once; J gene: TRBJ2-3; V gene: TRBV6-2/TRBV6-3; CDR3 protein: CASSPEGQPTDTQYF
clone size: once; J gene: TRBJ1-4; V gene: TRBV19; CDR3 protein: CASVDRGLGREKLFF
clone size: .; J gene: TRBJ2-7; V gene: TRBV19; CDR3 protein: CASTPQDYEQYF
clone size: .; J gene: TRBJ2-5; V gene: TRBV18; CDR3 protein: CASSPTAGGLETQYF
clone size: .; J gene: TRBJ1-2; V gene: TRBV12-3/TRBV12-4; CDR3 protein: CASSLDRNHGYTF
clone size: .; J gene: TRBJ2-7; V gene: TRBV6-4; CDR3 protein: CASSEGPHYEQYF
clone size: .; J gene: TRBJ1-5; V gene: TRBV7-2; CDR3 protein: CASSLAKPLGNQPQHF
clone size: .; J gene: TRBJ2-5; V gene: TRBV6-2/TRBV6-3; CDR3 protein: CASSYSQPMTQYF
clone size: .; J gene: TRBJ2-5; V gene: TRBV11-3; CDR3 protein: CASSAGPGGLREETQYF
clone size: few; J gene: TRBJ1-1; V gene: TRBV6-1; CDR3 protein: CASSETIENTEAFF
clone size: .; J gene: TRBJ1-3; V gene: TRBV7-9; CDR3 protein: CASSLAGAGNTIYF
clone size: .; J gene: TRBJ1-5; V gene: TRBV19; CDR3 protein: CASSIEGFSNQPQHF
clone size: .; J gene: TRBJ1-2; V gene: TRBV6-5; CDR3 protein: CASSPRNMARYGYTF
clone size: once; J gene: TRBJ1-4; V gene: TRBV5-6; CDR3 protein: CASTRDRVGEKLFF